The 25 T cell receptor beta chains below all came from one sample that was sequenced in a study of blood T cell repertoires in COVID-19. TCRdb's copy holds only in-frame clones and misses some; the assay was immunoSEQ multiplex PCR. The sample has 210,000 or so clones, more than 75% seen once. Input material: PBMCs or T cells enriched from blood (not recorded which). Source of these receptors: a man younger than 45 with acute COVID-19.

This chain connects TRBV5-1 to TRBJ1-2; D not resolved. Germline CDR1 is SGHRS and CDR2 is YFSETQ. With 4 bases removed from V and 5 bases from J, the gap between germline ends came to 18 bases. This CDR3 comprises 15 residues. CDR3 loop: CASSPYRAAEYGYTF. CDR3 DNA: TGCGCCAGCAGCCCATACAGAGCCGCTGAGTATGGCTACACCTTC. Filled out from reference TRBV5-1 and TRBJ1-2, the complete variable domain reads KAGVTQTPRYLIKTRGQQVTLSCSPISGHRSVSWYQQTPGQGLQFLFEYFSETQRNKGNFPGRFSGRQFSNSRSEMNVSTLELGDSALYLCASSPYRAAEYGYTFGSGTRLTVV.

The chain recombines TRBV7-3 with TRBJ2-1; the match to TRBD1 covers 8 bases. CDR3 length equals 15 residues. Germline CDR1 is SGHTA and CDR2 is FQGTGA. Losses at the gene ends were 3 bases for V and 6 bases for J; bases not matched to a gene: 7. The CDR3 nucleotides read TGTGCCAGCAGCTTGGACAGGGCCCTTGGCAATGAGCAGTTCTTC. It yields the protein CASSLDRALGNEQFF.

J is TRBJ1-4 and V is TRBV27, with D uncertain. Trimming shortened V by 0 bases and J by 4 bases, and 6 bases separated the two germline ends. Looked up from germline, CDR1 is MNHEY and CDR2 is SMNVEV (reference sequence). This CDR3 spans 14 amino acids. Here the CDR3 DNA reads TGTGCCAGCAGTTTATCCCCGGGTAATGAAAAACTGTTTTTT. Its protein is CASSLSPGNEKLFF.

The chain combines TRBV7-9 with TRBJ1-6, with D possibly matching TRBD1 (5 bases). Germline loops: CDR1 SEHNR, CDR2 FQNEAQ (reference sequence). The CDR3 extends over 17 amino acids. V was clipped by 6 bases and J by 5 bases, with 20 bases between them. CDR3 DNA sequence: TGTGCCAGCAGGGAACGGGCAAGGGGCCTAGATAATTCACCCCTCCACTTT. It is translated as CASRERARGLDNSPLHF.

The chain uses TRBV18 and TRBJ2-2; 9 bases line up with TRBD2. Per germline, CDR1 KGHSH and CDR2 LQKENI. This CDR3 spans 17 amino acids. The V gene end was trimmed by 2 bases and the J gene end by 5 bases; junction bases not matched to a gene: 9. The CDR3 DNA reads TGTGCCAGCTCACCAGGACCGGGACTAGCTTTAACCGGGGAGCTGTTTTTT. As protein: CASSPGPGLALTGELFF.

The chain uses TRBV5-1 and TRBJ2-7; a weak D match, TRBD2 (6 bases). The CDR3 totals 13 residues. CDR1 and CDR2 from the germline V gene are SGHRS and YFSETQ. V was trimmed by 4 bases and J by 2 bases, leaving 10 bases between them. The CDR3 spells CASSRDSAYEQYF. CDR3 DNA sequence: TGCGCCAGCAGCCGGGACTCAGCCTACGAGCAGTACTTC.

CDR3 in amino acids: CASREDRENQPQHF. For the CDR3, the DNA is TGTGCCAGCAGAGAGGACAGGGAGAATCAGCCCCAGCATTTT. The rearrangement joins TRBV6-6 to TRBJ1-5, with 8 bases aligning to TRBD1. CDR3 length equals 14 residues. In germline, CDR1 is MNHNY, CDR2 SVGAGI (reference sequence). V dropped 6 bases and J dropped 4; count of bases not matched to a gene: 5.

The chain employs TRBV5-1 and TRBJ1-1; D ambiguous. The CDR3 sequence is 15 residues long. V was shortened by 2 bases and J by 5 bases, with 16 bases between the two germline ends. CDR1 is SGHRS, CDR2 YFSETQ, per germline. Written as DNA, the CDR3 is TGCGCCAGCAGCTTCGTATCCGGGGTTGGTACTGAAGCTTTCTTT. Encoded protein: CASSFVSGVGTEAFF.

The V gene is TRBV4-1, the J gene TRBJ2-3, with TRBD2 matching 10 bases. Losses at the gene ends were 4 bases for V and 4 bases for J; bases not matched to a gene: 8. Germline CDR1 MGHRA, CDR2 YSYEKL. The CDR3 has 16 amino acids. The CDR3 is CASSPILAGAADTQYF. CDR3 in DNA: TGCGCCAGCAGCCCCATCCTAGCGGGGGCGGCAGATACGCAGTATTTT.

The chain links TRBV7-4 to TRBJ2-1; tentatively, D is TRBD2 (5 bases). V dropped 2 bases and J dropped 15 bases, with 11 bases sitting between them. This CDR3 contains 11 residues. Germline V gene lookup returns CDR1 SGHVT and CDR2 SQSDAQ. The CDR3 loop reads CASSLLPEGFF. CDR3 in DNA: TGTGCCAGCAGCTTACTTCCCGAGGGGTTCTTC.

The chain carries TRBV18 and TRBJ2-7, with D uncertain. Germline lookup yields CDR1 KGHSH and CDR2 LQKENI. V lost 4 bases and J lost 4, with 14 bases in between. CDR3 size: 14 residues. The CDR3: CASSLASSDYEQYF. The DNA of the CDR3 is TGTGCCAGCTCACTGGCTAGTAGTGATTACGAGCAGTACTTC. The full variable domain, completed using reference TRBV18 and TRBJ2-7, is NAGVMQNPRHLVRRRGQEARLRCSPMKGHSHVYWYRQLPEEGLKFMVYLQKENIIDESGMPKERFSAEFPKEGPSILRIQQVVRGDSAAYFCASSLASSDYEQYFGPGTRLTVT.

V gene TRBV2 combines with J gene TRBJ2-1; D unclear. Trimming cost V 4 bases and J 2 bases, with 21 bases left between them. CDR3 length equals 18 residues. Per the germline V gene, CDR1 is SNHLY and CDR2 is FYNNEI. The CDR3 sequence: CASSGSLGARLTYNEQFF. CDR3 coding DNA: TGTGCCAGCAGTGGGTCGCTTGGAGCAAGGCTCACCTACAATGAGCAGTTCTTC.

CDR3 region: CAIRPGHDNTEAFF. For the CDR3, the DNA is TGTGCCATCAGACCGGGACACGATAACACTGAAGCTTTCTTT. The rearrangement links TRBV10-3 to TRBJ1-1; possibly TRBD1 for D (6 bases). Trimming removed 6 bases at V and 2 bases at J, with 13 bases between. Germline V lookup: CDR1 ENHRY, CDR2 SYGVKD. This CDR3 has 14 amino acids.

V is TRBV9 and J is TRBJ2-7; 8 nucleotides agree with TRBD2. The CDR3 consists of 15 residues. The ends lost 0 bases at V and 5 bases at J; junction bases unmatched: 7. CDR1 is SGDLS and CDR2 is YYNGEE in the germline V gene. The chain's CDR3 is CASSVGVAGIHEQYF. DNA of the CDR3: TGTGCCAGCAGCGTAGGGGTAGCGGGGATCCACGAGCAGTACTTC.

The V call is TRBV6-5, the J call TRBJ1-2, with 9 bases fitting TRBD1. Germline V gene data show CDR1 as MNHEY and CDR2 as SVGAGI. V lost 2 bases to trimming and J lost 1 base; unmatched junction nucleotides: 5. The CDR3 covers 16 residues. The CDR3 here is CASSYPPDRGNYGYTF. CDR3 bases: TGTGCCAGCAGTTACCCGCCGGACAGGGGTAACTATGGCTACACCTTC.

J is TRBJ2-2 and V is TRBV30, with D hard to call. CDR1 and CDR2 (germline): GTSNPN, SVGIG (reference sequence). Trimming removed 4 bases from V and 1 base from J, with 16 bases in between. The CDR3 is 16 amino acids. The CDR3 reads CAWNPDRGGNTGELFF. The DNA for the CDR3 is TGTGCCTGGAATCCAGACCGAGGTGGGAACACCGGGGAGCTGTTTTTT.

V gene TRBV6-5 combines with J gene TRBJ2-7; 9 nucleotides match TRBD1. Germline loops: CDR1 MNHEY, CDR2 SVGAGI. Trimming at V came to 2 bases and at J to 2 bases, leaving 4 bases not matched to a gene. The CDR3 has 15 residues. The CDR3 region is CASSYSRDRAYEQYF. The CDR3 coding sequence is TGTGCCAGCAGTTACAGCCGGGACAGGGCCTACGAGCAGTACTTC.

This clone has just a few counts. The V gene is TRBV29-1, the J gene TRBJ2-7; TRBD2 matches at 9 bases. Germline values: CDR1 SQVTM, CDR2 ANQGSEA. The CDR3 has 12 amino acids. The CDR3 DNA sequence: TGCAGTTTTAGCGGGGGCGTTTACGAGCAGTACTTC. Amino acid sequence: CSFSGGVYEQYF.

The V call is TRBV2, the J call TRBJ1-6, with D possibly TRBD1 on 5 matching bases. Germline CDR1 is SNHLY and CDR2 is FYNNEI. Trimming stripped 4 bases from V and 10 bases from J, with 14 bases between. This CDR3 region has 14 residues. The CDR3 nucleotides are TGTGCCAGCAGTGGAGGAGGGGTAAACTCACCCCTCCACTTT. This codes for CASSGGGVNSPLHF.

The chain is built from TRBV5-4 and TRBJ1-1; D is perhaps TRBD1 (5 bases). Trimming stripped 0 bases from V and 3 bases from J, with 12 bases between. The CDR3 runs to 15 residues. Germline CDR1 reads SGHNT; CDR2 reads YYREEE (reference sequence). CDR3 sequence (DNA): TGTGCCAGCAGCTTGGCGGGCCGGGGGGACACTGAAGCTTTCTTT. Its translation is CASSLAGRGDTEAFF.

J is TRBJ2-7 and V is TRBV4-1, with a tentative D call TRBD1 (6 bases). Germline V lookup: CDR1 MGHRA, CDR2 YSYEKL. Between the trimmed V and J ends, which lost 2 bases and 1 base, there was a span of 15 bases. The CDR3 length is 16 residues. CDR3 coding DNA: TGCGCCAGCAGCCAATTTGGGACACGGATATCCTACGAGCAGTACTTC. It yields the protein CASSQFGTRISYEQYF.

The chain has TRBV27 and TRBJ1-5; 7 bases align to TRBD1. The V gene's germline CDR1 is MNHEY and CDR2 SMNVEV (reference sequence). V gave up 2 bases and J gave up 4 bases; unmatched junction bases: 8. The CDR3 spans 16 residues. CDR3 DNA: TGTGCCAGCAGTTTAGATTACAGGGGAATAAATCAGCCCCAGCATTTT. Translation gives CASSLDYRGINQPQHF.

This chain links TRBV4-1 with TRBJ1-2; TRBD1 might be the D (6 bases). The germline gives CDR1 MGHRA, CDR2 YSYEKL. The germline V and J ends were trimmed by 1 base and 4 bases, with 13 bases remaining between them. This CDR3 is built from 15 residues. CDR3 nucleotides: TGCGCCAGCAGCCAAGCAGGGGACGCTGTCTATGGCTACACCTTC. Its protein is CASSQAGDAVYGYTF.

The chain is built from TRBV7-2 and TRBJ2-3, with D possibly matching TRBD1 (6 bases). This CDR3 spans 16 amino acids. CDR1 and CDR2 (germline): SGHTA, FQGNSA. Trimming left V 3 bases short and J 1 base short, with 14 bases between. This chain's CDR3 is CASSFSDSPGTDTQYF. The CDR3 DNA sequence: TGTGCCAGCAGCTTCTCGGACAGTCCTGGCACAGATACGCAGTATTTT.

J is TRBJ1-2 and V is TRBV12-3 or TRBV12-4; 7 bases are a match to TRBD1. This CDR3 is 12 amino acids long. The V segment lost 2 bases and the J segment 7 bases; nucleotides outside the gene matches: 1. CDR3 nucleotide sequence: TGTGCCAGCAGTTTACGACAGGGTGGCTACACCTTC. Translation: CASSLRQGGYTF.